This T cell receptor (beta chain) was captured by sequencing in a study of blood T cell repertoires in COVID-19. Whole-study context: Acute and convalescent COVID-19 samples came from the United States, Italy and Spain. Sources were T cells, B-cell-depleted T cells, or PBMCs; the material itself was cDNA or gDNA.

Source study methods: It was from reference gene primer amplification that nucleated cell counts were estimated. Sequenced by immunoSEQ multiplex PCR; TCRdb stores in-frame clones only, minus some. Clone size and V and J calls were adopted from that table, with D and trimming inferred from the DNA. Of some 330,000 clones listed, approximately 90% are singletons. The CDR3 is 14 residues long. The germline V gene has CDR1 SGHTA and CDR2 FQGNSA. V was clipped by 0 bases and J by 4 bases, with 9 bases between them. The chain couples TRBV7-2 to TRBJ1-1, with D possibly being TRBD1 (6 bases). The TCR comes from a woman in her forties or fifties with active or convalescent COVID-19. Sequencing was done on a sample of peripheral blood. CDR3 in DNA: TGTGCCAGCAGCTTAGCGGGGGCGGGCACTGAAGCTTTCTTT. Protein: CASSLAGAGTEAFF.